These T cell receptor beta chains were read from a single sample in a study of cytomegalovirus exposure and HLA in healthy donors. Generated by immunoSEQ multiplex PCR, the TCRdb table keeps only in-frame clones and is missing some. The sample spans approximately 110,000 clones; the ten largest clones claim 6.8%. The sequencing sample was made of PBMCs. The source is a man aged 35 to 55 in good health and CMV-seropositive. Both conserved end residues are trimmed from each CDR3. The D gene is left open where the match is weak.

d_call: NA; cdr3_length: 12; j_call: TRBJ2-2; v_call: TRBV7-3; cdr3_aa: ASKRLANTGELF
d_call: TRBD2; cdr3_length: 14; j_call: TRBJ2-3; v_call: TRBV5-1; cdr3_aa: ASSYDSSGGPDTQY
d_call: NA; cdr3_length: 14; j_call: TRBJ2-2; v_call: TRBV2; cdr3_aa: ASNPQGRVGTGELF
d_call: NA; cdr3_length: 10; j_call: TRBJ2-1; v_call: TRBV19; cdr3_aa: ASSRGGNEQF
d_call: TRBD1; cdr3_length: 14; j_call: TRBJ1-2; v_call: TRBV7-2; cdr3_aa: ASSLETGGIPYGYT
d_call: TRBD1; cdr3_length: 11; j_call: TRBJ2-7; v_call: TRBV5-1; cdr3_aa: ASSMTGQYGEY
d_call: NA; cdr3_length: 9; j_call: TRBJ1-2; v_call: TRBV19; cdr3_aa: ASRTGMGYT
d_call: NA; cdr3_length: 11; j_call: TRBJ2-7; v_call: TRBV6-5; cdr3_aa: ASSYSYTYEQY
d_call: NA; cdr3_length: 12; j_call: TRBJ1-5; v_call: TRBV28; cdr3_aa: ASSSSGSNQPQH
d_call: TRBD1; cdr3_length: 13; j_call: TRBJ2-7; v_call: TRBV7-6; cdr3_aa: ASSLLSGGSYEQY
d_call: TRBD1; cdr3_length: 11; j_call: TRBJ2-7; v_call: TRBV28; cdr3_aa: ASHTGGVGEQY
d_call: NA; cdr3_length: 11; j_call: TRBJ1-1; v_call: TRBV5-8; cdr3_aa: ASSFGIGGEAF
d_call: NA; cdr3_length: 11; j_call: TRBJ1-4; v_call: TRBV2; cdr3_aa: ASNQGRAEKLF
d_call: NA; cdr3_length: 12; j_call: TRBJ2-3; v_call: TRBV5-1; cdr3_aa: ASSLGLATDTQY
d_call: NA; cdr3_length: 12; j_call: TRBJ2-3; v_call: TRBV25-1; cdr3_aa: ASSKRDVTDTQY
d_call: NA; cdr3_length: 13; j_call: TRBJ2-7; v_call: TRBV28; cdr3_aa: ASRYGTVSSYEQY
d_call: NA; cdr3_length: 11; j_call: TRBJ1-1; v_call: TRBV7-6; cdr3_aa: ASSLGQNTEAF
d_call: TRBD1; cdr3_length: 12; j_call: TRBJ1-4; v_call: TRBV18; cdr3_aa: ASSPRDRGEKLF
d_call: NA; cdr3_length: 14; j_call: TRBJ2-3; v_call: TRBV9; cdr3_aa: ASSVGVAESTDTQY
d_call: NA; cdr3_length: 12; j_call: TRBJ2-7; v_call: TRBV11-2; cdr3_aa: ASGRGGTAYEQY
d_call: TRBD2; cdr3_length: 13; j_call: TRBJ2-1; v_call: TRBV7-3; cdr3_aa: ASSSRTSGRDEQF
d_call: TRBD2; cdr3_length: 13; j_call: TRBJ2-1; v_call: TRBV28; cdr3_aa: ASTPSGSQPNEQF
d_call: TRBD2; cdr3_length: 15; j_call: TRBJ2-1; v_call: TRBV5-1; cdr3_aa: ASSSGLAGTQNNEQF
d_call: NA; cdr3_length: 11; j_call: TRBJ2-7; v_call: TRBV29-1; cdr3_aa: SVEEGLSYEQY
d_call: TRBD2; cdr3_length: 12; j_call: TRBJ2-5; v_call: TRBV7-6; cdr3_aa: ASSTGTSGGTQY
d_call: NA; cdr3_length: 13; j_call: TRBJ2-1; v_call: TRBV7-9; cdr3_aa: ASSRQVGVHNEQF
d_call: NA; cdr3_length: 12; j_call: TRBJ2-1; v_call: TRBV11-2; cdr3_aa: ASNQQGTYNEQF
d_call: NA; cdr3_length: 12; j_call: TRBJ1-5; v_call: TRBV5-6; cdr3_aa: ASSLTGPNQPQH